The 22 T cell receptor beta chains reported below all come from one sample, sequenced in a study of blood T cell repertoires in COVID-19. Method: immunoSEQ multiplex PCR; TCRdb's copy keeps in-frame clones and lacks some. The sample gives some 66,000 clones, 91% of which show up once; approximately 7.9% is in the top ten. The material sequenced was peripheral blood. These TCRs come from a human donor in a cohort sampled during active COVID-19.

The J gene is TRBJ1-2, the V gene TRBV5-6, with no clear D. Germline CDR1 is SGHDT and CDR2 is YYEEEE. V gave up 2 bases and J gave up 9 bases, with 14 bases separating them. This CDR3 has 13 amino acids. The CDR3 DNA sequence: TGTGCCAGCAGCTTCGGTGCGGGAGAAAGCTACACCTTC. Amino acids: CASSFGAGESYTF.

The chain recombines TRBV9 with TRBJ1-4; TRBD1 aligns across 9 bases. With V trimmed by 1 base and J by 8 bases, 6 bases remained unmatched. Germline lookup yields CDR1 SGDLS and CDR2 YYNGEE. The CDR3 covers 15 residues. This CDR3 reads CASSVTGTGYEKLFF. The CDR3, as DNA: TGTGCCAGCAGCGTAACCGGGACAGGGTACGAAAAACTGTTTTTT.

J is TRBJ1-6 and V is TRBV6-2 or TRBV6-3; D is unresolved. This CDR3 region has 13 residues. The ends were cut back, 0 bases at V and 8 bases at J, with 5 bases in the middle. Germline V gives CDR1 MNHEY, CDR2 SVGEGT. DNA for the CDR3: TGTGCCAGCAGTTACTCTCGGGATTCACCCCTCCACTTT. As protein: CASSYSRDSPLHF.

The chain's CDR3 is CASSLALGGGTDTQYF. The CDR3, as DNA: TGCGCCAGCAGCTTGGCCCTGGGGGGGGGCACAGATACGCAGTATTTT. The V and J genes are TRBV5-1 and TRBJ2-3, with 7 bases aligning to TRBD2. CDR1 is SGHRS and CDR2 is YFSETQ in the germline V gene. CDR3 length equals 16 residues. V was pared by 0 bases and J by 1 base, with 5 bases of the junction left unmatched.

This clone appeared a single time. The chain has TRBV19 and TRBJ2-7; 8 bases line up with TRBD1. The CDR3 consists of 14 residues. Trimming removed 6 bases from V and 0 bases from J; junction bases left unmatched: 4. CDR1 is LNHDA and CDR2 is SQIVND in the germline V gene (reference sequence). The chain's CDR3 is CASRGTGSSYEQYF. The CDR3, as DNA: TGTGCCAGTAGGGGGACAGGCAGCTCCTACGAGCAGTACTTC. Full variable domain (missing parts from reference TRBV19 and TRBJ2-7): DGGITQSPKYLFRKEGQNVTLSCEQNLNHDAMYWYRQDPGQGLRLIYYSQIVNDFQKGDIAEGYSVSREKKESFPLTVTSAQKNPTAFYLCASRGTGSSYEQYFGPGTRLTVT.

This chain links TRBV2 with TRBJ2-3; D unresolved. V was trimmed by 6 bases and J by 4 bases, leaving 11 bases between them. CDR1 SNHLY and CDR2 FYNNEI come from the germline V gene. CDR3 length equals 13 residues. The CDR3 loop reads CASRTDDSDTQYF. The CDR3 bases are TGTGCCAGCAGGACCGACGACTCAGATACGCAGTATTTT. Variable domain in full (rest from reference TRBV2 and TRBJ2-3): EPEVTQTPSHQVTQMGQEVILRCVPISNHLYFYWYRQILGQKVEFLVSFYNNEISEKSEIFDDQFSVERPDGSNFTLKIRSTKLEDSAMYFCASRTDDSDTQYFGPGTRLTVL.

The chain couples TRBV2 to TRBJ2-7, with TRBD1 matching over 8 bases. V gave up 6 bases and J gave up 3 bases; unmatched junction bases: 7. The CDR3 length is 14 residues. The germline V gene has CDR1 SNHLY and CDR2 FYNNEI. CDR3 amino acids: CASSGQGAVYEQYF. The CDR3 DNA reads as TGTGCCAGCAGCGGTCAGGGGGCGGTCTACGAGCAGTACTTC. The full variable domain, its missing parts supplied by reference TRBV2 and TRBJ2-7, is EPEVTQTPSHQVTQMGQEVILRCVPISNHLYFYWYRQILGQKVEFLVSFYNNEISEKSEIFDDQFSVERPDGSNFTLKIRSTKLEDSAMYFCASSGQGAVYEQYFGPGTRLTVT.

The V gene is TRBV19, the J gene TRBJ2-7; D possibly corresponds to TRBD1 (6 bases). Trimming stripped 5 bases from V and 4 bases from J, with 15 bases between. Germline CDR1 and CDR2: LNHDA and SQIVND (reference sequence). The CDR3 has 14 residues. The chain's CDR3 is CASSFRGGGYEQYF. The CDR3 bases are TGTGCCAGTAGTTTCAGGGGTGGTGGGTACGAGCAGTACTTC. The whole variable domain, remainder taken from reference TRBV19 and TRBJ2-7, is DGGITQSPKYLFRKEGQNVTLSCEQNLNHDAMYWYRQDPGQGLRLIYYSQIVNDFQKGDIAEGYSVSREKKESFPLTVTSAQKNPTAFYLCASSFRGGGYEQYFGPGTRLTVT.

DNA of the CDR3: TGTGCCTGGACCCCGGGACAGGGGGCTTTTGATGAAAAACTGTTTTTT. This sequence encodes CAWTPGQGAFDEKLFF. The chain joins TRBV30 to TRBJ1-4, with TRBD1 identical over 12 bases. V dropped 4 bases and J dropped 6; count of bases not matched to a gene: 9. In germline, CDR1 is GTSNPN, CDR2 SVGIG (reference sequence). CDR3 size: 16 residues.

The chain has TRBV18 and TRBJ1-5; tentatively, D is TRBD1 (6 bases). CDR1 is KGHSH, CDR2 LQKENI, per germline. CDR3 size: 16 residues. Trimming pared 3 bases from V and 4 bases from J, leaving 16 bases between. DNA of the CDR3: TGTGCCAGCTCACCTGCAGGGGACAAGGAAAATCAGCCCCAGCATTTT. This sequence encodes CASSPAGDKENQPQHF.

The gene calls are TRBV6-1 and TRBJ2-7; TRBD2 might be the D (6 bases). Germline V gene lookup returns CDR1 MNHNS and CDR2 SASEGT. Trimming shortened V by 1 base and J by 3 bases, and 7 bases separated the two germline ends. The CDR3 covers 13 residues. CDR3 loop: CASSEGGLYEQYF. The CDR3 DNA is TGTGCCAGCAGTGAAGGGGGACTCTACGAGCAGTACTTC.

This chain connects TRBV5-1 to TRBJ2-7; tentative D call: TRBD1 (5 bases). From germline, CDR1 is SGHRS and CDR2 YFSETQ. V lost 1 base and J 2 bases, leaving 10 bases between the germline ends. The CDR3 consists of 14 residues. The CDR3 is CASSLQGTAYEQYF. The CDR3 coding sequence is TGCGCCAGCAGCTTGCAGGGAACAGCCTACGAGCAGTACTTC.

This chain connects TRBV10-3 to TRBJ2-1; TRBD2 matches 7 bases. The V segment lost 2 bases and the J segment 7 bases; nucleotides outside the gene matches: 11. This CDR3 is 16 amino acids long. The germline V gene encodes CDR1 ENHRY and CDR2 SYGVKD. The CDR3 nucleotides read TGTGCCATCAGTGAGACCACGGGACTAATTTTAAATGAGCAGTTCTTC. Translated: CAISETTGLILNEQFF.

V is TRBV4-3 and J is TRBJ2-7; D is unclear. The CDR3 runs to 15 residues. Per germline, CDR1 LGHNA and CDR2 YSLEER. The V end was cut by 0 bases, the J end by 4 bases, with 13 bases between. The CDR3 DNA reads as TGCGCCAGCAGCCAAGAAGGTCGGTCTAGGTACGAGCAGTACTTC. It specifies CASSQEGRSRYEQYF.

This chain links TRBV19 with TRBJ1-2; D gene unclear. The CDR3 extends over 13 amino acids. V lost 1 base to trimming and J lost 6 bases, with 9 bases between them. Germline V CDR1 and CDR2: LNHDA, SQIVND (reference sequence). The CDR3 sequence is CASSIAGSDGYTF. CDR3 bases: TGTGCCAGTAGTATAGCCGGTTCTGATGGCTACACCTTC.

The V call is TRBV28, the J call TRBJ1-1; D might be TRBD1 (5 bases). Germline V gene data show CDR1 as MDHEN and CDR2 as SYDVKM. This CDR3 has 12 amino acids. V was trimmed by 6 bases and J by 9 bases, leaving 14 bases between them. CDR3 bases: TGTGCCAGCAGCGCTGGGGCAGGGAAAGCTTTCTTT. Translated: CASSAGAGKAFF.

V gene TRBV24-1 combines with J gene TRBJ2-3, with TRBD1 matching over 10 bases. V dropped 7 bases and J dropped 0; count of bases not matched to a gene: 12. The CDR3 contains 18 residues. The germline V gene has CDR1 KGHDR and CDR2 SFDVKD. DNA of the CDR3: TGTGCCACCAGCCTGGGGGACAGGGGACAATCTAGCACAGATACGCAGTATTTT. It is translated as CATSLGDRGQSSTDTQYF.

The chain carries TRBV20-1 and TRBJ2-7; D is ambiguous. The germline V gene has CDR1 DFQATT and CDR2 SNEGSKA (reference sequence). Trimming shortened V by 5 bases and J by 4 bases, and 6 bases separated the two germline ends. The CDR3 spans 10 residues. The CDR3 reads CSAAGYEQYF. CDR3 coding DNA: TGCAGTGCTGCCGGGTACGAGCAGTACTTC.

V usage is TRBV30 and J usage is TRBJ2-3; D is uncertain. CDR3 length equals 13 residues. The germline CDR1 and CDR2 sequences are GTSNPN and SVGIG (reference sequence). Trimming took off 1 base at V and 2 bases at J, with 7 bases between the two ends. CDR3 sequence (DNA): TGTGCCTGGAGTGACAGCCACACAGATACGCAGTATTTT. This codes for CAWSDSHTDTQYF.

V is TRBV12-3 or TRBV12-4 and J is TRBJ2-7; 8 bases fit TRBD2. This CDR3 has 13 amino acids. The J segment lost 0 bases and the V segment lost 11 bases, leaving 6 bases of the junction unmatched. Here the CDR3 DNA reads TGTGCCTCAGGCCTAGCGGGCTCCTACGAGCAGTACTTC. Protein sequence: CASGLAGSYEQYF.

This rearrangement joins TRBV5-4 to TRBJ2-1, with D possibly being TRBD2 (6 bases). V lost 0 bases and J lost 10, with 11 bases in between. The germline V gene encodes CDR1 SGHNT and CDR2 YYREEE (reference sequence). CDR3 length: 13 residues. DNA of the CDR3: TGTGCCAGCAGCTTGGGACTAGTATCCGAGCAGTTCTTC. Translated: CASSLGLVSEQFF.

About this clone: Other DNA sequences from this sample encode an identical CDR3 as well. This chain uses TRBV28 with TRBJ1-2, with D maybe TRBD1 (5 bases). This CDR3 has 12 residues. The V end was cut by 5 bases, the J end by 8 bases, with 12 bases between. Per the germline V gene, CDR1 is MDHEN and CDR2 is SYDVKM. The CDR3 here is CASSLQGYGYTF. CDR3 nucleotide sequence: TGTGCCAGCAGTCTCCAGGGTTACGGCTACACCTTC.